Presented here are 25 T cell receptor beta chains from one specimen sequenced in a study of identical twins (dated by TCRdb to 2016 to 2017). Libraries were built with 5' RACE. Sequencer: Illumina HiSeq 2000. Using fastp trimming at Q25 and MiXCR clonotype assembly, TCRdb reanalyzed the public sequencing data and kept in-frame beta chains. Records with the same CDR3 protein are collapsed into one entry carrying the most frequent genes and DNA. This sample holds around 1.7 million distinct CDR3 sequences; about 32% were observed only once. Jointly, the top ten make up less than 0.35% of the sample. Sequenced: cord blood. These TCRs come from a newborn girl in good health.

With regard to this clonotype: A much bigger clone sits one base away, suggesting this may be a read error. This chain joins TRBV7-2 and TRBJ2-5; 7 bases are a match to TRBD2. The CDR3 is 16 amino acids. Germline CDR1 reads SGHTA; CDR2 reads FQGNSA. CDR3 sequence reads: CASSLYGSSGQEIQYF. Here the CDR3 DNA reads TGTGCCAGCAGCTTATATGGGTCTAGCGGACAAGAGATCCAGTACTTC.

This clonotype has at least ten counts. The V and J genes are TRBV12-3 or TRBV12-4 and TRBJ1-2, with 8 bases lining up with TRBD1. This CDR3 region has 15 residues. Losses at the gene ends were 3 bases for V and 5 bases for J; bases not matched to a gene: 8. The CDR3 DNA is TGTGCCAGCAGTTTCCGACAGGGGATTTGGTATGGCTACACCTTC. Translated: CASSFRQGIWYGYTF.

This clonotype was seen repeatedly, ten times or more. The chain has TRBV9 and TRBJ2-3; weak D call: TRBD1 (6 bases). The CDR3 has 15 amino acids. With 3 bases removed from V and 3 bases from J, the gap between germline ends came to 14 bases. In germline, CDR1 is SGDLS, CDR2 YYNGEE. The CDR3 nucleotides read TGTGCCAGCAGCGACAGCACAGGGATAACAGATACGCAGTATTTT. Protein sequence: CASSDSTGITDTQYF.

The chain carries TRBV20-1 and TRBJ2-1; the match to TRBD2 covers 10 bases. Germline lookup yields CDR1 DFQATT and CDR2 SNEGSKA (reference sequence). Trimming cost V 0 bases and J 4 bases; bases outside gene matches: 6. The CDR3 is made up of 16 amino acids. The DNA for the CDR3 is TGCAGTGCTAGAGATGTAGCGGGAGGCGTTTACAATGAGCAGTTCTTC. The encoded protein is CSARDVAGGVYNEQFF.

V usage is TRBV15 and J usage is TRBJ2-3; D ambiguous. V lost 2 bases, J lost 10 bases, and 7 bases lay in between. The germline V gene encodes CDR1 LNHNV and CDR2 YYDKDF (reference sequence). This CDR3 has 11 amino acids. CDR3 amino acids: CATSRQLAQYF. The CDR3 DNA sequence: TGTGCCACCAGCAGACAGTTGGCGCAGTATTTT.

There are a few counts of this clonotype. This chain links TRBV20-1 with TRBJ1-2; 9 positions agree with TRBD1. The germline V gene has CDR1 DFQATT and CDR2 SNEGSKA (reference sequence). The CDR3 covers 15 residues. With 3 bases clipped from V and 5 bases from J, the junction kept 10 bases outside the gene matches. As DNA, the CDR3 is TGCAGTGCTAGTGCCGGGACAGGGAGGCCTTATGGCTACACCTTC. It codes for CSASAGTGRPYGYTF.

The J gene is TRBJ2-7, the V gene TRBV20-1; no firm D call. V was pared by 3 bases and J by 2 bases, with 20 bases between. Germline loops: CDR1 DFQATT, CDR2 SNEGSKA (reference sequence). CDR3 size: 16 residues. CDR3 loop: CSASAPFVPQPYEQYF. For the CDR3, the DNA is TGCAGTGCTAGCGCCCCCTTTGTCCCACAGCCCTACGAGCAGTACTTC.

This clonotype was observed a few times. V gene TRBV20-1 combines with J gene TRBJ2-1, with 13 positions matching TRBD2. Losses at the gene ends were 4 bases for V and 12 bases for J; bases not matched to a gene: 9. The CDR3 extends over 14 amino acids. Per germline, CDR1 DFQATT and CDR2 SNEGSKA (reference sequence). CDR3 amino acids: CSANKGLAGSGQFF. The DNA of the CDR3 is TGCAGTGCTAATAAGGGACTAGCGGGATCTGGGCAGTTCTTC.

This clonotype came up a few times. V usage is TRBV6-1 and J usage is TRBJ2-5; 7 bases agree with TRBD2. This CDR3 is built from 17 residues. Germline trimming cut 5 bases from V and 3 bases from J; bases unmatched to any gene: 15. Per the germline V gene, CDR1 is MNHNS and CDR2 is SASEGT. This chain's CDR3 is CASSKTSARWRKETQYF. CDR3 sequence (DNA): TGTGCCAGCAGTAAAACTAGCGCACGTTGGAGAAAAGAGACCCAGTACTTC.

The V gene is TRBV20-1, the J gene TRBJ1-4; no clear D. V was pared by 3 bases and J by 5 bases, with 7 bases between. The CDR3 is made up of 12 amino acids. Germline V lookup: CDR1 DFQATT, CDR2 SNEGSKA (reference sequence). The CDR3 loop is CSASEPNEKLFF. The CDR3 nucleotides are TGCAGTGCTAGCGAACCCAATGAAAAACTGTTTTTT.

The chain joins TRBV28 to TRBJ2-1; 9 nucleotides line up with TRBD2. Germline CDR1 MDHEN, CDR2 SYDVKM. V shed 2 bases, J shed 9 bases, and the junction held 5 bases outside the gene matches. CDR3 length equals 14 residues. CDR3 sequence reads: CASSLAGGTGEQFF. The CDR3 bases are TGTGCCAGCAGTTTAGCGGGAGGGACGGGTGAGCAGTTCTTC.

V usage is TRBV20-1 and J usage is TRBJ2-4; 7 positions match TRBD2. J lost 1 base, V lost 8 bases, and 8 bases had no gene match. CDR1 is DFQATT, CDR2 SNEGSKA, per germline (reference sequence). The CDR3 totals 14 residues. The CDR3, as DNA: TGCAGTCCCCGCCCCGGGGGGGCCAAAAACATTCAGTACTTC. Protein product: CSPRPGGAKNIQYF.

The chain is built from TRBV4-1 and TRBJ2-3; D might be TRBD2 (6 bases). Trimming left V 2 bases short and J 2 bases short, with 11 bases between. The CDR3 is 15 amino acids. CDR1 and CDR2 (germline): MGHRA, YSYEKL. The CDR3 coding sequence is TGCGCCAGCAGCCAACCCCGGGACTTCACAGATACGCAGTATTTT. This gives the protein CASSQPRDFTDTQYF.

The chain's CDR3 is CASSLRTSHNEQFF. In nucleotides, the CDR3 is TGTGCCAGCAGCTTGCGGACTAGCCACAATGAGCAGTTCTTC. This chain links TRBV9 with TRBJ2-1; 8 bases map to TRBD2. This CDR3 spans 14 amino acids. V gave up 4 bases and J gave up 5 bases; unmatched junction bases: 5. Germline CDR1 and CDR2: SGDLS and YYNGEE.

CDR3 coding DNA: TGTGCCAGCAGTCACGCCTTGGTCGCTAGATACAATGAGCAGTTCTTC. As protein: CASSHALVARYNEQFF. This chain connects TRBV6-6 to TRBJ2-1; no definite D call. Germline-derived CDR1 and CDR2 are MNHNY and SVGAGI (reference sequence). The V end was cut by 5 bases, the J end by 4 bases, with 18 bases between. The CDR3 is 16 amino acids.

V and J are TRBV7-8 and TRBJ2-2, with 11 bases lining up with TRBD2. V was clipped by 5 bases and J by 7 bases; unmatched bases: 15. Germline assignment: CDR1 SGHVS and CDR2 FQNEAQ. The CDR3 length is 18 residues. The CDR3 reads CASSKGPGLADSHGELFF. CDR3 DNA: TGTGCCAGCAGCAAGGGCCCGGGACTAGCGGACTCCCACGGGGAGCTGTTTTTT.

The chain uses TRBV13 and TRBJ1-1; TRBD1 aligns across 7 bases. Trimming at V came to 5 bases and at J to 4 bases, leaving 7 bases not matched to a gene. The CDR3 is made up of 14 amino acids. Germline-derived CDR1 and CDR2 are PRHDT and FYEKMQ (reference sequence). CDR3 loop: CASSGPRGATEAFF. The CDR3 nucleotides are TGTGCCAGCAGCGGACCCAGGGGGGCCACTGAAGCTTTCTTT.

This clonotype was found a few times. This sequence joins TRBV10-3 and TRBJ2-4, with TRBD2 as a possible D gene (5 bases). Germline V CDR1 and CDR2: ENHRY, SYGVKD. Trimming took off 10 bases at V and 0 bases at J, with 22 bases between the two ends. This CDR3 comprises 17 residues. CDR3 region: CASRAAARELAKNIQYF. As DNA, the CDR3 is TGTGCCAGCAGAGCCGCGGCGAGGGAGCTAGCCAAAAACATTCAGTACTTC.

The chain uses TRBV9 and TRBJ1-2; the D is unclear. The CDR3 is 13 residues long. Trimming took 2 bases from V and 4 from J, leaving 9 bases between them. Looked up from germline, CDR1 is SGDLS and CDR2 is YYNGEE. CDR3 sequence: CASSVGEAYGYTF. As DNA, the CDR3 is TGTGCCAGCAGCGTTGGGGAGGCCTATGGCTACACCTTC.

The V gene is TRBV20-1, the J gene TRBJ2-3; TRBD1 matches at 8 bases. The V gene end was trimmed by 0 bases and the J gene end by 4 bases; junction bases not matched to a gene: 6. The V gene's germline CDR1 is DFQATT and CDR2 SNEGSKA (reference sequence). This CDR3 has 15 amino acids. The CDR3 nucleotides read TGCAGTGCTAGAGAACAGGGGGATATGGCAGATACGCAGTATTTT. It encodes CSAREQGDMADTQYF.

In nucleotides, the CDR3 is TGTGCCAGCAGCCGGGGGTGGCAGCTTGCCAATGAGCAGTTCTTC. It translates to CASSRGWQLANEQFF. The chain combines TRBV25-1 with TRBJ2-1; D perhaps matches TRBD2 (6 bases). CDR3 length equals 15 residues. Germline V gene data show CDR1 as MGHDK and CDR2 as SYGVNS. V lost 6 bases and J 6 bases, leaving 18 bases between the germline ends.

This clonotype was seen only a few times. The chain couples TRBV29-1 to TRBJ2-7, with 8 bases matching TRBD1. There are 15 residues in the CDR3. V gave up 4 bases and J gave up 2 bases; unmatched junction bases: 10. The germline CDR1 and CDR2 sequences are SQVTM and ANQGSEA. CDR3 sequence reads: CSVVDPGQATYEQYF. DNA of the CDR3: TGCAGCGTTGTCGATCCGGGACAGGCCACCTACGAGCAGTACTTC.

The rearrangement uses TRBV4-2 and TRBJ1-5; maybe TRBD1 (5 bases). CDR1 LGHNA and CDR2 YNFKEQ come from the germline V gene. The V and J ends lost 0 bases and 8 bases respectively, with 11 bases between them. The CDR3 extends over 14 amino acids. The CDR3 DNA is TGTGCCAGCAGCCAAGACCAGGCCAGGGAGCCCCAGCATTTT. It yields the protein CASSQDQAREPQHF.

In its sample, this clonotype was seen many times. The rearrangement links TRBV29-1 to TRBJ2-1; TRBD2 matches at 7 bases. After removal of 0 bases from V and 6 bases from J, the junction contained 8 bases not matched to a gene. Germline V gives CDR1 SQVTM, CDR2 ANQGSEA. The CDR3 runs to 15 residues. DNA of the CDR3: TGCAGCGTTGAAGATCGGCTAGCGGTGGGCAATGAGCAGTTCTTC. Translated: CSVEDRLAVGNEQFF.

The chain carries TRBV6-1 and TRBJ1-1; D remains ambiguous. The CDR3 runs 16 residues. Germline V gene lookup returns CDR1 MNHNS and CDR2 SASEGT. V was trimmed by 0 bases and J by 0 bases, leaving 11 bases between them. Written as DNA, the CDR3 is TGTGCCAGCAGTGAAGCAGGGCTACTCATGAACACTGAAGCTTTCTTT. Its protein product is CASSEAGLLMNTEAFF.